This is a list of T cell receptor beta chains from one sample in a study of beta chain features in type 1 diabetes. Measured with immunoSEQ multiplex PCR; TCRdb has only the in-frame clones, and not every one. The sample consists of 350,000 or so clones, around a fifth of them appearing once. Sequenced material: naive CD4+ T cells from blood. These TCRs come from a woman younger than 30 in good health. Each CDR3 is given with its conserved first and last residue. Fields, in order: clone size, V gene, J gene, D gene, CDR3 DNA, CDR3 protein. The D gene is left open where the match is weak. Expanded clones are given a class, and other clones once, few, many or no size at all.

>.|TRBV7-9|TRBJ1-1|.
TGTGCCAGCAGCCCTCCTTGGGAGGGGGAGCCGAACACTGAAGCTTTCTTT
CASSPPWEGEPNTEAFF
>.|TRBV7-9|TRBJ2-1|.
TGTGCCAGCAGCCTTCTCAATGAGCAGTTCTTC
CASSLLNEQFF
>few|TRBV30|TRBJ2-7|TRBD2
TGTGCCTGGAGCGAGGGACTAGACTACGAGCAGTACTTC
CAWSEGLDYEQYF
>.|TRBV5-6|TRBJ2-1|TRBD2
TGTGCCAGCAGCCCACTAGCGGGGGGACTCTACAATGAGCAGTTCTTC
CASSPLAGGLYNEQFF
>few|TRBV30|TRBJ2-5|.
TGTGCCTGGAGTAGGCGGGAGACCCAGTACTTC
CAWSRRETQYF
>.|TRBV11-2|TRBJ1-1|.
TGTGCCAGCAGCTTAAGGGAGGGAAAGGGCACTGAAGCTTTCTTT
CASSLREGKGTEAFF
>few|TRBV5-1|TRBJ1-2|.
TGCGCCAGCAGCTTGGTTCCCGTCTATGGCTACACCTTC
CASSLVPVYGYTF
>.|TRBV7-2|TRBJ1-1|TRBD1
TGTGCCAGCAGCCCCGACAGGGACACTGAAGCTTTCTTT
CASSPDRDTEAFF
>.|TRBV7-2|TRBJ2-3|TRBD2
TGTGCCAGCAGCTTGGGTAGCGGGGTTGGGTCAGATACGCAGTATTTT
CASSLGSGVGSDTQYF
>few|TRBV6-5|TRBJ2-3|.
TGTGCCAGCAGTTACGACAGGAGGACAGATACGCAGTATTTT
CASSYDRRTDTQYF